This T cell receptor beta chain was identified in a study of radiotherapy plus CTLA-4 blockade in lung cancer. Study at large: Objective response was observed in around a sixth of patients, and disease control in less than 35%.

Of note for this clone: The antigen is not known.

Clones were sequenced by immunoSEQ multiplex PCR, and TCRdb holds only the in-frame ones, with some missing. The table shows around 30,000 clones, with roughly three quarters occurring only once. Trimming removed 8 bases from V and 1 base from J; junction bases left unmatched: 3. The CDR3 totals 14 residues. Germline lookup yields CDR1 MDHEN and CDR2 SYDVKM. Study-level findings and limits: With interferon-beta, early dynamics of blood T cell clones were reported to best predict response. Peripheral blood showed expansion of tumor-derived TCR clones after radiotherapy and ipilimumab.

The sample here was peripheral blood, taken from a patient treated with radiotherapy plus ipilimumab. This TCR was sampled from a human donor with non-small cell lung cancer whose response to radiotherapy plus ipilimumab could not be evaluated. This sequence joins TRBV28 and TRBJ2-7, with TRBD2 matching 12 bases. This chain's CDR3 is CASRLAGASYEQYF. The CDR3 nucleotides are TGTGCCAGCCGACTAGCGGGAGCATCCTACGAGCAGTACTTC.